This T cell receptor beta chain was recovered during a study of control samples from healthy donors and cancer patients. CDR1 and CDR2 from the germline V gene are SGHNT and YENEEA. CDR3 length: 15 residues. Trimming took 5 bases from V and 9 from J; bases not matched to a gene: 6. The method was immunoSEQ multiplex PCR; TCRdb's version includes in-frame clones alone and lacks a portion of them. The repertoire has about 89,000 clones, roughly 86% of them found once; the top ten carry about 21%. The gene calls are TRBV11-3 and TRBJ2-1; 14 nucleotides match TRBD2. Sequencing input: blood. The clonotype was recovered from a young man in good health. CDR3 DNA sequence: TGTGCCAGCAGCCCATCCGGGACTAGCGGGGGTGAGCAGTTCTTC. This gives the protein CASSPSGTSGGEQFF.